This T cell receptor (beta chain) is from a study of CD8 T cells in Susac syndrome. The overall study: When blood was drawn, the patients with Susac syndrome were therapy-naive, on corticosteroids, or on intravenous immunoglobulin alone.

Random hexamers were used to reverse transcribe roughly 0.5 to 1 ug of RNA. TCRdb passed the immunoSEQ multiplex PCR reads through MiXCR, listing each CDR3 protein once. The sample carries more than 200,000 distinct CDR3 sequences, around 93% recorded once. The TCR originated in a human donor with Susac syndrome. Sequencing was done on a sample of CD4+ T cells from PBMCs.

Here the CDR3 DNA reads TGTGCCAGCAGTAATCAGGGGAACCAGCATTTT. Its translation: CASSNQGNQHF. V gene TRBV6-6 combines with J gene TRBJ1-5; tentatively, D is TRBD1 (6 bases). The germline CDR1 and CDR2 sequences are MNHNY and SVGAGI (reference sequence). Trimming cost V 5 bases and J 12 bases, with 11 bases left between them. This CDR3 is built from 11 residues.